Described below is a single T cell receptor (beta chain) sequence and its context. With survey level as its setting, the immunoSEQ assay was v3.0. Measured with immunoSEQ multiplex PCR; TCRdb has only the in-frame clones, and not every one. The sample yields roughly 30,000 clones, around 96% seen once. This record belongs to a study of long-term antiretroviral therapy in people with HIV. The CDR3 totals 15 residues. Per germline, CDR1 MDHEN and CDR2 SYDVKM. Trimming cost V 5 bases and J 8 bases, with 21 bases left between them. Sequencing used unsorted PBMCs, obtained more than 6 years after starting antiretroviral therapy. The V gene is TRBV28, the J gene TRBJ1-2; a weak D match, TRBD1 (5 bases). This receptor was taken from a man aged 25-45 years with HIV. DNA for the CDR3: TGTGCCAGCAGTCCTCTATTAAGTCGAGGGGAAGGCTACACCTTC. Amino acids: CASSPLLSRGEGYTF.